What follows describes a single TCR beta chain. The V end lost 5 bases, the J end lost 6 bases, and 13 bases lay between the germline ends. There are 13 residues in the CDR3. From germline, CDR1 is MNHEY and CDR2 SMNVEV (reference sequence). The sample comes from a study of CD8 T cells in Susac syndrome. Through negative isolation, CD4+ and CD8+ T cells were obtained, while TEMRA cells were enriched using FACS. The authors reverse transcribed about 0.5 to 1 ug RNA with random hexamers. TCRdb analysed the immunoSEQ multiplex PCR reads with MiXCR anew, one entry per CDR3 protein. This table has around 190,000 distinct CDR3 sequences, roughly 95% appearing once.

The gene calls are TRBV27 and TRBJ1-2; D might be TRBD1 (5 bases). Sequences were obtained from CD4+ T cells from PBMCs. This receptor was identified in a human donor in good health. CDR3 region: CASSAQGVDGYTF. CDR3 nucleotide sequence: TGTGCCAGCAGTGCGCAGGGAGTAGATGGCTACACCTTC.